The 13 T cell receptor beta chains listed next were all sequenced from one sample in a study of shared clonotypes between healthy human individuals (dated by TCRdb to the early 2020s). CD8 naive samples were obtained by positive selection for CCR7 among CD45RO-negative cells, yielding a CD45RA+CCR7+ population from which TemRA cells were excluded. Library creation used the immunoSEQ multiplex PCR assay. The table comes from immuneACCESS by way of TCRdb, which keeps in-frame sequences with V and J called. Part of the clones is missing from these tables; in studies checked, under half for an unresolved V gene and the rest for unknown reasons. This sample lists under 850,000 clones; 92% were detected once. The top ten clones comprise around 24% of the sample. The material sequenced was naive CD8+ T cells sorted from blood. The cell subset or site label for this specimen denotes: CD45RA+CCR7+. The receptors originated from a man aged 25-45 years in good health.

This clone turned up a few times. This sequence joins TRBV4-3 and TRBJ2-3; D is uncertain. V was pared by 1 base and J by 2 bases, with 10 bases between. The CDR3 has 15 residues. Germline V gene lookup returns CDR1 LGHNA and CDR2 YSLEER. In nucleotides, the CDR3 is TGCGCCAGCAGCCAAGGAATGGGGAACACAGATACGCAGTATTTT. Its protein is CASSQGMGNTDTQYF.

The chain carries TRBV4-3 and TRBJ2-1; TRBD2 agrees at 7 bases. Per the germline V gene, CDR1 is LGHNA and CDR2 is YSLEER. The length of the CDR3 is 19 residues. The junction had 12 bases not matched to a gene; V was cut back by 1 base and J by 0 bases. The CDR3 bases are TGCGCCAGCAGCCAAGGACATATGGTGCTAGCGGACTCCTACAATGAGCAGTTCTTC. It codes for CASSQGHMVLADSYNEQFF.

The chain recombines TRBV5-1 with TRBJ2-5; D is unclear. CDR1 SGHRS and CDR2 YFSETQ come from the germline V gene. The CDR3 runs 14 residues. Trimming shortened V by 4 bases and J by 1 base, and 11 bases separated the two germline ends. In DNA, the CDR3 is TGCGCCAGCAGCCCAGGTGATCTCCAAGAGACCCAGTACTTC. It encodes CASSPGDLQETQYF.

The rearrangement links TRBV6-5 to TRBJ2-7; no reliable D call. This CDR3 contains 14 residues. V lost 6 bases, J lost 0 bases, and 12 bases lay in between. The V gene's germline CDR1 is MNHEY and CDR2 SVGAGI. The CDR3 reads CASRPGVGSYEQYF. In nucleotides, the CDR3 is TGTGCCAGCAGACCCGGAGTAGGCTCCTACGAGCAGTACTTC.

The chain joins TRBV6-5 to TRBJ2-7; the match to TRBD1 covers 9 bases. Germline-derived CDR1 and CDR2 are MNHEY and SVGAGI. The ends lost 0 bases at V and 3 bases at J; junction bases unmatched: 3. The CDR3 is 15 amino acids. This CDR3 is CASSYSRQGVYEQYF. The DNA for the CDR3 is TGTGCCAGCAGTTACTCGAGACAGGGGGTCTACGAGCAGTACTTC.

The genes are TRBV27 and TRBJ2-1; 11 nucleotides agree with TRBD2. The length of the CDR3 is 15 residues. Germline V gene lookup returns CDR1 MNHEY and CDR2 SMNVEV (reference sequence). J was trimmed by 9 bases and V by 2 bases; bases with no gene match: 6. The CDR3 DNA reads TGTGCCAGCAGTTTACCGACTAGCGGGAATTCTGAGCAGTTCTTC. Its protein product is CASSLPTSGNSEQFF.

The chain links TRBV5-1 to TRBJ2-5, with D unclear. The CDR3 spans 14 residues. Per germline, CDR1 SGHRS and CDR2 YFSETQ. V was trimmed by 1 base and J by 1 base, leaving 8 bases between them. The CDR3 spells CASSLSGVQETQYF. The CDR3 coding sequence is TGCGCCAGCAGCTTGTCCGGCGTCCAAGAGACCCAGTACTTC.

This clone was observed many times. The CDR3 here is CASRQAGLEAETQYF. The CDR3 nucleotides read TGTGCCAGCAGACAAGCAGGTCTGGAGGCGGAGACCCAGTACTTC. The chain carries TRBV28 and TRBJ2-5; perhaps TRBD2 as D (5 bases). Germline V gene lookup returns CDR1 MDHEN and CDR2 SYDVKM. This CDR3 is 15 amino acids long. The germline V and J ends were trimmed by 6 bases and 5 bases, with 19 bases remaining between them.

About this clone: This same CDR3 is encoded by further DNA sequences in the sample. The CDR3: CASSQVGPGELFF. Written as DNA, the CDR3 is TGCGCCAGCAGCCAAGTAGGGCCCGGGGAGCTGTTTTTT. V gene TRBV4-1 combines with J gene TRBJ2-2; no clear D gene. Trimming left V 1 base short and J 6 bases short, with 6 bases between. The CDR3 is made up of 13 amino acids. Germline V lookup: CDR1 MGHRA, CDR2 YSYEKL.

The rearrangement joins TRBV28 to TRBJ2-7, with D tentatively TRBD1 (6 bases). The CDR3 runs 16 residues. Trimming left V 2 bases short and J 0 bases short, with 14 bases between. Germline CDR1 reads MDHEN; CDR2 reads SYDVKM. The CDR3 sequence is CASSLTGNRGSYEQYF. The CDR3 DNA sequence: TGTGCCAGCAGTTTAACAGGGAATAGGGGCTCCTACGAGCAGTACTTC.

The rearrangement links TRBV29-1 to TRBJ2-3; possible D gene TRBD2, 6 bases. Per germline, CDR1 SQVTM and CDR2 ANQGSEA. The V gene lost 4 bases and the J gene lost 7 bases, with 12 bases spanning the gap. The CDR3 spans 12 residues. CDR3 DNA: TGCAGCGTTGTAGGCCGGGGGTATACGCAGTATTTT. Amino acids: CSVVGRGYTQYF.

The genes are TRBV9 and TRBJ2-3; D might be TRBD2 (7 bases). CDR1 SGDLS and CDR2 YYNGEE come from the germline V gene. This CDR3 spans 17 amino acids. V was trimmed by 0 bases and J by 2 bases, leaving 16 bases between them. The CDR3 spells CASSVEGRGAATDTQYF. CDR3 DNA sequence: TGTGCCAGCAGCGTAGAGGGCCGGGGGGCGGCCACAGATACGCAGTATTTT.

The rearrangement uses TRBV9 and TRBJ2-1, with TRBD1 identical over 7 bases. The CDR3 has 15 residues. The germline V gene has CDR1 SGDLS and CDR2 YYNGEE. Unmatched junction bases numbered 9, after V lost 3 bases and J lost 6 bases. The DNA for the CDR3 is TGTGCCAGCAGCGAAGGGGGCGGAATGGTCAATGAGCAGTTCTTC. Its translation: CASSEGGGMVNEQFF.